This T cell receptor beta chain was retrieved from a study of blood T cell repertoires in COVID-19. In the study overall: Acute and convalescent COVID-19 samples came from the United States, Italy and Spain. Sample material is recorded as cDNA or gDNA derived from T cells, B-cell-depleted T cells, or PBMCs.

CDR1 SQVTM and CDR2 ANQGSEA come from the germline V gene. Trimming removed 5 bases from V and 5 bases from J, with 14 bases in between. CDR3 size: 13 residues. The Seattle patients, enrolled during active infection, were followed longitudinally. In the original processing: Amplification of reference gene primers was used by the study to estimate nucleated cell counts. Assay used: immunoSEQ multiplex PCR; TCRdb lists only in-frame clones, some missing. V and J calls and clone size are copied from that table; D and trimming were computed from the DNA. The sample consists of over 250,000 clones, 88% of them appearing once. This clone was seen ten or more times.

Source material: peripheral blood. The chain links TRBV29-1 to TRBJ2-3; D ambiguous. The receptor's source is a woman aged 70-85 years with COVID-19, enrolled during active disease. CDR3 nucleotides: TGCAGCGTTCGCCTAGACTCAATAGATACGCAGTATTTT. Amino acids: CSVRLDSIDTQYF.